This TCR beta chain came from a study of tumor-infiltrating lymphocytes in primary liver carcinoma. The CDR3 extends over 12 amino acids. Germline loops: CDR1 SGHDT, CDR2 YYEEEE. A word on this clonotype: The junction shows a germline mismatch at one end, possibly a read error.

The investigators made TCR beta cDNA from about 0.45 ug total RNA, using a constant-region primer. Employing slightly modified ARM-PCR, three nested multiplex PCR rounds were run, and these gave rise to the TCR beta libraries. Both of the initial two PCR rounds ran for around 10 cycles and employed TRBV1-TRBV30 forward primers alongside a C-beta reverse primer. One entry per CDR3 protein, called by TCRdb with MiXCR from the multiplex PCR reads. The sample holds some 55,000 distinct CDR3 sequences, about 80% seen once. Without any cell sorting, about 20-32 mg of bulk tissue yielded co-extracted RNA and DNA.

The rearrangement links TRBV5-6 to TRBJ2-1; D is uncertain. This TCR derives from a man in his forties with primary liver carcinoma and hepatitis B virus infection. Sequenced material: liver tumor tissue from sampling region 2. Subset reported: tumor region T2, inferior pole. The CDR3 DNA reads TGTGCCAGCAGCACTAAGATTGGTGAGCGGTTCTTC. Protein sequence: CASSTKIGERFF.